This is a list of T cell receptor beta chains from one sample in a study of regulatory T cells in long-lasting Graves disease. Via MiXCR, TCRdb re-called the multiplex PCR reads, giving one row per CDR3 protein. The sample has about 560,000 distinct CDR3 sequences, roughly 16% seen once. This same sample was also part of a study on T cells in Graves' hyperthyroidism and ophthalmopathy.

The sequences come from peripheral blood mononuclear cells (PBMCs), collected at new diagnosis, from a patient treated with antithyroid drugs. Source of these receptors: a man between 18 and 29 years old with Graves disease. Both conserved end residues are part of each CDR3. The D gene is left open where the match is weak. The size entry is marked missing in some rows and otherwise reads once, few, many or a size class.

D,J,V,size,CDR3,DNA
.,TRBJ2-7,TRBV20-1,.,CSAGGRTGTTYEQYF,TGCAGTGCGGGAGGGAGGACAGGCACGACCTACGAGCAGTACTTC
.,TRBJ1-6,TRBV28,.,CASSLLNGDSPLHF,TGTGCCAGCAGTTTACTCAATGGGGATTCACCCCTCCACTTT
.,TRBJ1-6,TRBV20-1,many,CSAPAPRSSYNSPLHF,TGCAGTGCCCCGGCCCCAAGGAGCTCCTATAATTCACCCCTCCACTTT
.,TRBJ2-7,TRBV4-1,few,CASSQDRSQLREQYF,TGCGCCAGCAGCCAAGATAGGAGTCAGCTACGTGAGCAGTACTTC
.,TRBJ2-7,TRBV27,few,CASTNRAPYEQYF,TGTGCCAGCACTAACAGAGCACCCTACGAGCAGTACTTC
.,TRBJ2-5,TRBV6-5,many,CASSFRGGQGQETQYF,TGTGCCAGCAGTTTTCGGGGGGGACAGGGACAAGAGACCCAGTACTTC
.,TRBJ2-3,TRBV25-1,few,CASSDAGGRTDTQYF,TGTGCCAGCAGTGACGCAGGGGGGAGGACAGATACGCAGTATTTT
TRBD1,TRBJ2-2,TRBV6-1,few,CASIPSTGYAGELFF,TGTGCCAGCATTCCCTCGACAGGGTACGCCGGGGAGCTGTTTTTT
TRBD1,TRBJ2-7,TRBV3-1,few,CASSQGQGVAF,TGTGCCAGCAGCCAAGGGCAGGGGGTGGCCTTC
TRBD2,TRBJ2-5,TRBV4-1,.,CAGSPLLAGGDKKTQYF,TGCGCCGGCAGTCCCCTACTAGCGGGAGGCGATAAGAAGACCCAGTACTTC
TRBD1,TRBJ2-3,TRBV5-1,many,CASSLALTGATDTQYF,TGCGCCAGCAGCTTGGCCTTGACAGGGGCCACAGATACGCAGTATTTT
.,TRBJ1-2,TRBV3-1,few,CASSHGNPAAPYGYTF,TGTGCCAGCAGCCACGGAAACCCCGCCGCGCCCTATGGCTACACCTTC
TRBD2,TRBJ2-2,TRBV4-1,few,CASSARLAENTGELFF,TGCGCCAGCAGCGCGCGACTAGCTGAGAACACCGGGGAGCTGTTTTTT
.,TRBJ2-7,TRBV5-6,.,CASSFRGREVYEQYF,TGTGCCAGCAGCTTTAGGGGCAGGGAGGTCTACGAGCAGTACTTC
.,TRBJ1-4,TRBV13,few,CASSSRLRVEEKLFF,TGTGCCAGCAGCTCCCGACTCCGGGTGGAGGAAAAACTGTTTTTT
.,TRBJ1-4,TRBV6-2/TRBV6-3,many,CASSSGREKLFF,TGTGCCAGCAGCTCGGGACGTGAAAAACTGTTTTTT
.,TRBJ2-3,TRBV11-3,.,CASSFVWNSGYTDTQYF,TGTGCCAGCAGTTTTGTGTGGAATAGCGGCTACACAGATACGCAGTATTTT
TRBD1,TRBJ2-5,TRBV5-1,.,CASHPGTGGETQYF,TGCGCCAGCCACCCCGGGACAGGGGGAGAGACCCAGTACTTC
.,TRBJ1-6,TRBV11-2,few,CASSQQGRSPLHF,TGTGCCAGCAGCCAACAGGGTCGGTCACCCCTCCACTTT
.,TRBJ1-1,TRBV20-1,many,CSAPGNTEAFF,TGCAGTGCGCCGGGGAACACTGAAGCTTTCTTT
.,TRBJ2-2,TRBV12-3/TRBV12-4,few,CASSLEEANTGELFF,TGTGCCAGCAGTTTAGAAGAGGCGAACACCGGGGAGCTGTTTTTT
.,TRBJ2-6,TRBV30,few,CAWSVPSGANVLTF,TGTGCCTGGAGTGTTCCCTCTGGGGCCAACGTCCTGACTTTC
TRBD1,TRBJ1-5,TRBV28,many,CASSSVDRVHQPQHF,TGTGCCAGCAGTTCCGTGGACAGGGTCCATCAGCCCCAGCATTTT